These 9 T cell receptor beta chains were sequenced from one sample in a study of CD8 T cells in Susac syndrome. RNA was extracted with the RNeasy kit, and a quantity of 0.5 to 1 ug was reverse transcribed using random hexamers. TCRdb re-derived calls from the immunoSEQ multiplex PCR reads in MiXCR, one entry per CDR3 protein. The sample holds approximately 190,000 distinct CDR3 sequences, about 95% seen once. Sequenced sample: CD8+ T cells from PBMCs. These TCRs come from a human donor with Susac syndrome.

This chain links TRBV3-1 with TRBJ2-1; 7 nucleotides match TRBD2. In germline, CDR1 is LGHDT, CDR2 YNNKEL (reference sequence). The CDR3 extends over 14 amino acids. V trimming: 1 base; J trimming: 10 bases; junction bases outside the gene matches: 7. DNA of the CDR3: TGTGCCAGCAGCCAAGGGGCGGGGGTTAAAGAGCAGTTCTTC. It yields the protein CASSQGAGVKEQFF.

The gene calls are TRBV6-5 and TRBJ1-4; maybe TRBD1 (5 bases). V was cut by 5 bases and J by 6 bases, with 19 bases left in between. The CDR3 length is 16 residues. Per the germline V gene, CDR1 is MNHEY and CDR2 is SVGAGI. CDR3 DNA: TGTGCCAGCAGTGCACTCGCAGTGGGGGAGTATGAAAAACTGTTTTTT. This translates into CASSALAVGEYEKLFF.

The chain is built from TRBV7-9 and TRBJ2-3; D ambiguous. The CDR3 loop spans 14 amino acids. Germline CDR1 and CDR2: SEHNR and FQNEAQ (reference sequence). V dropped 3 bases and J dropped 2 bases, with 9 bases sitting between them. CDR3 region: CASSFSSSTDTQYF. CDR3 nucleotide sequence: TGTGCCAGCAGCTTCTCCAGTTCCACAGATACGCAGTATTTT. The entire variable domain, with the rest obtained from reference TRBV7-9 and TRBJ2-3, is as follows: DTGVSQNPRHKITKRGQNVTFRCDPISEHNRLYWYRQTLGQGPEFLTYFQNEAQLEKSRLLSDRFSAERPKGSFSTLEIQRTEQGDSAMYLCASSFSSSTDTQYFGPGTRLTVL.

This chain links TRBV6-5 with TRBJ1-1; TRBD1 is a possible D gene (5 bases). Trimming removed 6 bases at V and 1 base at J, with 9 bases between. The germline V gene encodes CDR1 MNHEY and CDR2 SVGAGI. The CDR3 spans 13 residues. The CDR3, as DNA: TGTGCCAGCAGGAGACAGCGGAACACTGAAGCTTTCTTT. It yields the protein CASRRQRNTEAFF.

This chain links TRBV15 with TRBJ1-4; 10 nucleotides agree with TRBD1. In germline, CDR1 is LNHNV, CDR2 YYDKDF (reference sequence). The CDR3 sequence is 16 residues long. Trimming took 1 base from V and 8 from J; bases not matched to a gene: 7. The CDR3 sequence is CATSRGGTGAEEKLFF. The CDR3 DNA reads as TGTGCCACCAGCAGAGGTGGGACAGGGGCGGAGGAAAAACTGTTTTTT.

V gene TRBV5-4 combines with J gene TRBJ2-7; D remains unclear. This CDR3 comprises 15 residues. V was pared by 1 base and J by 2 bases, with 13 bases between. From germline, CDR1 is SGHNT and CDR2 YYREEE (reference sequence). CDR3 DNA sequence: TGTGCCAGCAGCTTGATGACGTTAAAAACCTACGAGCAGTACTTC. The encoded protein is CASSLMTLKTYEQYF.

The chain links TRBV15 to TRBJ2-7; no clear D gene. CDR1 is LNHNV and CDR2 is YYDKDF in the germline V gene (reference sequence). The CDR3 sequence is 13 residues long. Trimming removed 0 bases at V and 7 bases at J, with 10 bases between. The CDR3 DNA reads TGTGCCACCAGCAGAGATTACCCCCAGGAGCAGTACTTC. This sequence encodes CATSRDYPQEQYF. The full variable domain, in which reference TRBV15 and TRBJ2-7 provide the parts outside the CDR3, is DAMVIQNPRYQVTQFGKPVTLSCSQTLNHNVMYWYQQKSSQAPKLLFHYYDKDFNNEADTPDNFQSRRPNTSFCFLDIRSPGLGDTAMYLCATSRDYPQEQYFGPGTRLTVT.

The chain recombines TRBV30 with TRBJ2-3; TRBD2 matches 8 bases. The CDR3 extends over 21 amino acids. The ends lost 4 bases at V and 0 bases at J; junction bases unmatched: 24. Germline V gives CDR1 GTSNPN, CDR2 SVGIG (reference sequence). The CDR3: CAWKGYLLAGGPKTSTDTQYF. The CDR3 nucleotides read TGTGCCTGGAAGGGTTATTTGCTTGCGGGGGGACCAAAGACTAGCACAGATACGCAGTATTTT.

The chain recombines TRBV7-9 with TRBJ2-2, with D possibly being TRBD1 (5 bases). Trimming shortened V by 4 bases and J by 0 bases, and 12 bases separated the two germline ends. The CDR3 covers 16 residues. Germline lookup yields CDR1 SEHNR and CDR2 FQNEAQ (reference sequence). For the CDR3, the DNA is TGTGCCAGCAGCTCCATGACAGCCCCGAACACCGGGGAGCTGTTTTTT. Its protein product is CASSSMTAPNTGELFF. The variable domain in full, with the rest retrieved from reference TRBV7-9 and TRBJ2-2, is DTGVSQNPRHKITKRGQNVTFRCDPISEHNRLYWYRQTLGQGPEFLTYFQNEAQLEKSRLLSDRFSAERPKGSFSTLEIQRTEQGDSAMYLCASSSMTAPNTGELFFGEGSRLTVL.